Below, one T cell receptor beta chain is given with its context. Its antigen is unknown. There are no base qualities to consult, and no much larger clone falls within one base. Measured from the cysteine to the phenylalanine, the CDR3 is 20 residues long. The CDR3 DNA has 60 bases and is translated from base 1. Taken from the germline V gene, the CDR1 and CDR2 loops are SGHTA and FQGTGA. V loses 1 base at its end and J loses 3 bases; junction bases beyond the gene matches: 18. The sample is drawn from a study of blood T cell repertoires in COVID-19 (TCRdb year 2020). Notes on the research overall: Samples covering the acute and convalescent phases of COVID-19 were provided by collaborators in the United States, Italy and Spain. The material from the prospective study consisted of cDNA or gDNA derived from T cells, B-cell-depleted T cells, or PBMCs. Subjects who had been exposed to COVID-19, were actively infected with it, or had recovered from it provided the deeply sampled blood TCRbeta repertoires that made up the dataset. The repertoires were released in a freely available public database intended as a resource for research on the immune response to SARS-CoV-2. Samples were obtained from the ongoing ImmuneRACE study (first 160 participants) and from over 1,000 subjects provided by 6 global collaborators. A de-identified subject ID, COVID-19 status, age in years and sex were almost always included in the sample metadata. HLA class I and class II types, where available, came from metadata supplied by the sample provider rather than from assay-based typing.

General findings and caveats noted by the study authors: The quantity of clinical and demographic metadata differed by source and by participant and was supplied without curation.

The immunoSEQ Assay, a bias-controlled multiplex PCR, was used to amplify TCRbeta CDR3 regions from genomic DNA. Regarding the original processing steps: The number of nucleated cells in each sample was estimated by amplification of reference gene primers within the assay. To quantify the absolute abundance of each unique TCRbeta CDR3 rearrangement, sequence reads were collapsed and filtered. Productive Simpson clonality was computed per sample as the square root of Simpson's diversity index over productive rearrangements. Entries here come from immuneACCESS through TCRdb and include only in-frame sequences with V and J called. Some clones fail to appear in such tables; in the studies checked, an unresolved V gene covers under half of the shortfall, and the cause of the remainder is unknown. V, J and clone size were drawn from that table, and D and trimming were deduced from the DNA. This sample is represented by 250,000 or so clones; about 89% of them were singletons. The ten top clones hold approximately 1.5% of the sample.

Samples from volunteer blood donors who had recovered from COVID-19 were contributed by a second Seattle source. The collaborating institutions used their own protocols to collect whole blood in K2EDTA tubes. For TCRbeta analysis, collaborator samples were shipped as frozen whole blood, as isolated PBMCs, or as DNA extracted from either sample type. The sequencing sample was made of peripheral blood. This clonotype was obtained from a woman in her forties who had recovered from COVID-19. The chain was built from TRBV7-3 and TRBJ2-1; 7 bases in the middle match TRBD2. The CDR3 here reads CASSLKLAALNNQGYNEQFF. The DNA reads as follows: TGTGCCAGCAGCTTAAAGCTAGCGGCCTTAAATAACCAGGGCTACAATGAGCAGTTCTTC.